This T cell receptor beta chain was captured by sequencing in a study of blood T cell repertoires in COVID-19. Across the study: Sample material is recorded as cDNA or gDNA derived from T cells, B-cell-depleted T cells, or PBMCs.

Assay used: immunoSEQ multiplex PCR; TCRdb lists only in-frame clones, some missing. The sample lists about 240,000 clones; about four fifths were seen once. This clone was observed a handful of times. Trimming shortened V by 0 bases and J by 0 bases, and 17 bases separated the two germline ends. The CDR3 runs to 17 residues. Germline V CDR1 and CDR2: SQVTM, ANQGSEA. The gene calls are TRBV29-1 and TRBJ2-5; D is possibly TRBD1 (5 bases). What was sequenced was peripheral blood. This receptor was obtained from a man aged 50 to 60 with acute or convalescent COVID-19. CDR3 bases: TGCAGCGTTGAAGATATGGCCATGACAGCCAACCAAGAGACCCAGTACTTC. Its protein is CSVEDMAMTANQETQYF.